This TCR beta chain was obtained from a study of T-cell reconstitution after alpha-beta-depleted transplantation in children. Study-level results: Recipient T cells and thymic progenitors that survived were the source of the high TCRbeta diversity seen at day 60 in some patients. As was reported, about two months after transplant, alpha-beta T cells came from several hundred expanded graft clones. The authors attributed T-cell counts and diversity one year after transplant mostly to newly produced T cells.

The TCRbeta library was prepared with unique molecular identifiers. TCRdb independently ran MiXCR on the PCR reads; one entry per CDR3 protein. The sample consists of about 580,000 distinct CDR3 sequences, about 21% of them appearing once. This clonotype was picked up a small number of times. Its target is not known. The CDR3 extends over 12 amino acids. CDR1 is LGHNT, CDR2 FRNRAP, per germline. With 2 bases removed from V and 0 bases from J, the gap between germline ends came to 1 base. V and J are TRBV12-5 and TRBJ2-5, with D hard to call. This TCR came from a boy under two years old who had a stem cell transplant for acute myeloid leukemia, so the T cells may come from the graft donor. This sample comprised PBMCs, mostly from graft donor cells, obtained 360 days after TCRalphabeta/CD19-depleted stem cell transplant. The CDR3 DNA reads as TGTGCTAGTGGTTTGAACCAAGAGACCCAGTACTTC. Amino acids: CASGLNQETQYF. Full variable domain (outside the CDR3, taken from reference TRBV12-5 and TRBJ2-5): DARVTQTPRHKVTEMGQEVTMRCQPILGHNTVFWYRQTMMQGLELLAYFRNRAPLDDSGMPKDRFSAEMPDATLATLKIQPSEPRDSAVYFCASGLNQETQYFGPGTRLLVL.